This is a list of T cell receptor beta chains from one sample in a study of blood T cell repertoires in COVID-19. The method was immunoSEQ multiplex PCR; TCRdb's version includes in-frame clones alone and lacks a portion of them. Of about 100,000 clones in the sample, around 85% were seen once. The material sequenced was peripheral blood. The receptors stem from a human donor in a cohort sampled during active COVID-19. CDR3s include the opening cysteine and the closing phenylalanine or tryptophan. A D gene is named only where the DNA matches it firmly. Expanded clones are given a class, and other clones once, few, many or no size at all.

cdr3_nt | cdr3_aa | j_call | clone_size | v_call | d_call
TGTGCCAGCAGTGTACAGGGTTGGGTTGAGCAGTTCTTC | CASSVQGWVEQFF | TRBJ2-1 | few | TRBV12-3/TRBV12-4 | .
TGTGCCATCAGTGAGTCGAGAGCGGGAGACAATGAGCAGTTCTTC | CAISESRAGDNEQFF | TRBJ2-1 | . | TRBV10-3 | TRBD2
TGCGCCAGCAGCCAAGGACTAGGCGCTACCAATGAGCAGTTCTTC | CASSQGLGATNEQFF | TRBJ2-1 | . | TRBV5-1 | TRBD2
TGTGCCAGCAGCCCCCAGGCCGGGACAGGGTATGGCTACACCTTC | CASSPQAGTGYGYTF | TRBJ1-2 | . | TRBV3-1/TRBV3-2 | TRBD1
TGTGCCAGCAGCTCGGGACATACGGGGACTGAAGCTTTCTTT | CASSSGHTGTEAFF | TRBJ1-1 | . | TRBV7-2 | .
TGTGCCAGCAGTGAAGCTAGGGGATCTGAAGCTTTCTTT | CASSEARGSEAFF | TRBJ1-1 | once | TRBV2 | .
TGTGCCTGGGCCGCCGTGACAGGGTGGAGTGGCAAAAACATTCAGTACTTC | CAWAAVTGWSGKNIQYF | TRBJ2-4 | . | TRBV30 | TRBD1
TGTGCCAGCAGTGAAGCTGGGGGACTGGGGGTGAATGAGCAGTTCTTC | CASSEAGGLGVNEQFF | TRBJ2-1 | . | TRBV6-1 | .
TGCGCCAGCAGCCCGGGGGGGGACTCTGGAAACACCATATATTTT | CASSPGGDSGNTIYF | TRBJ1-3 | . | TRBV5-1 | .
TGCAGCGTTCGGACAGGGACCTACTATGGCTACACCTTC | CSVRTGTYYGYTF | TRBJ1-2 | once | TRBV29-1 | TRBD1
TGTGCCAGTGGAGACGGGGGGGCTCGAGAGACCCAGTACTTC | CASGDGGARETQYF | TRBJ2-5 | once | TRBV6-5 | TRBD2
TGCAGCGCCGGACAGGGGGCGGGCTACACCTTC | CSAGQGAGYTF | TRBJ1-2 | . | TRBV29-1 | TRBD1
TGTGCCAGCAGCGCCGAGGGGGTTTATAATTCACCCCTCCACTTT | CASSAEGVYNSPLHF | TRBJ1-6 | . | TRBV9 | .
TGTGCCAGCAGCTTCGGACTGCCTTCGGAGACCCAGTACTTC | CASSFGLPSETQYF | TRBJ2-5 | . | TRBV13 | .
TGTGCCTGGAGTCAACTGACTAACTATGGCTACACCTTC | CAWSQLTNYGYTF | TRBJ1-2 | . | TRBV30 | .
TGTGCCAGCAGTTTACGGACAGGGGGGGAAGCTTTCTTT | CASSLRTGGEAFF | TRBJ1-1 | . | TRBV12-3/TRBV12-4 | TRBD1
TGCGCCAGCAGCCCACTCCTAGCGGGGTTCACAGATACGCAGTATTTT | CASSPLLAGFTDTQYF | TRBJ2-3 | . | TRBV4-1 | TRBD2
TGTGCCAGCAGTGACCCCACCGGGCTAGCGGGAGCAGATACGCAGTATTTT | CASSDPTGLAGADTQYF | TRBJ2-3 | . | TRBV25-1 | TRBD2
TGTGCCAGCAGTGACCCTTACTATGGCTACACCTTC | CASSDPYYGYTF | TRBJ1-2 | . | TRBV6-4 | .
TGTGCCACCAGTGATTACAGGGGGGTCTGCTATGGCTACACCTTC | CATSDYRGVCYGYTF | TRBJ1-2 | . | TRBV24-1 | TRBD1
TGTGCCAGCAGCTTAGCCTCCGGCACAGATACGCAGTATTTT | CASSLASGTDTQYF | TRBJ2-3 | . | TRBV7-2 | .
TGTGCCAGCAGCGCCTTCGGTTTGGGGCCCGGTGGCTACACCTTC | CASSAFGLGPGGYTF | TRBJ1-2 | . | TRBV5-4 | .
TGTGCCAGCAGTGCTAAGTCCGAGCAGTACTTC | CASSAKSEQYF | TRBJ2-7 | few | TRBV12-3/TRBV12-4 | .
TGCGCCAGCACTGCGCCGGGATTAGGAAATGAGCAGTTCTTC | CASTAPGLGNEQFF | TRBJ2-1 | . | TRBV5-1 | .
TGTGCCGCCAACTCCGGGACTAGCGGGAGCGAGCAGTTCTTC | CAANSGTSGSEQFF | TRBJ2-1 | . | TRBV10-3 | TRBD2
TGCGCCAGCAGCCTAGAACGGAGGGAAGAGTACTTC | CASSLERREEYF | TRBJ2-7 | . | TRBV5-1 | .
TGTGCCAGCAGCTTGGTTGACGGGGGTTCACCCCTCCACTTT | CASSLVDGGSPLHF | TRBJ1-6 | . | TRBV5-5 | .
TGTGCCAGCAGCAACCGGGACATATCGTACGAGCAGTACTTC | CASSNRDISYEQYF | TRBJ2-7 | . | TRBV13 | .
TGTGCCATCAGAGGACTAGCGGGATTCGGACTCTACGAGCAGTACTTC | CAIRGLAGFGLYEQYF | TRBJ2-7 | . | TRBV10-3 | TRBD2
TGTGCCAGCTCAGCCGACAGGGTTGGAAACACCATATATTTT | CASSADRVGNTIYF | TRBJ1-3 | . | TRBV18 | TRBD1
TGCGCCAGCAGTGATTCTTACAGAAGGAACACTGAAGCTTTCTTT | CASSDSYRRNTEAFF | TRBJ1-1 | . | TRBV10-2 | .
TGTGCCAGCTCACCCGGACAGATTTCGAACACTGAAGCTTTCTTT | CASSPGQISNTEAFF | TRBJ1-1 | . | TRBV18 | .
TGCGCCAGCAGGTACGGACTAGCGGAGACCTACGAGCAGTACTTC | CASRYGLAETYEQYF | TRBJ2-7 | few | TRBV5-1 | TRBD2
TGTGCCAGCAGTTACCCGGGTCAGCCCCAGCATTTT | CASSYPGQPQHF | TRBJ1-5 | . | TRBV2 | .
TGTGCCATCAGTGTACGGGAAAACAATGAGCAGTTCTTC | CAISVRENNEQFF | TRBJ2-1 | . | TRBV10-3 | .
TGTGCCAGCAGCTTAGGGACTAGCGGAACCTACAATGAGCAGTTCTTC | CASSLGTSGTYNEQFF | TRBJ2-1 | . | TRBV7-2 | TRBD2
TGTGCCAGCAGCTTAGGTCGGAATGAAAAACTGTTTTTT | CASSLGRNEKLFF | TRBJ1-4 | . | TRBV7-2 | .
TGTGCCAGCACGGGGACAGGAAATTTGAACACCGGGGAGCTGTTTTTT | CASTGTGNLNTGELFF | TRBJ2-2 | . | TRBV2 | TRBD1
TGTGCCAGTAGTACCGGACACCACCATTCCTACGAGCAGTACTTC | CASSTGHHHSYEQYF | TRBJ2-7 | . | TRBV19 | .
TGTGCCAGCAGCAGTCTAGCGCCGGGATTCTACAATGAGCAGTTCTTC | CASSSLAPGFYNEQFF | TRBJ2-1 | once | TRBV11-2 | .
TGTGCCAGCAGTCCCCAAATCTATGGCTACACCTTC | CASSPQIYGYTF | TRBJ1-2 | . | TRBV12-3/TRBV12-4 | .
TGTGCCAGCAGTTTTCAGGGCCCGCTGGTTCAAGAGACCCAGTACTTC | CASSFQGPLVQETQYF | TRBJ2-5 | . | TRBV27 | .
TGTGCCAGCAGCGGCCCAGGGGCTGTCTATGGCTACACCTTC | CASSGPGAVYGYTF | TRBJ1-2 | few | TRBV7-9 | .
TGTGCCAGCAGTGACGCAGGGGCCATCTCTGGAAACACCATATATTTT | CASSDAGAISGNTIYF | TRBJ1-3 | . | TRBV6-1 | .
TGTGCCAGCACCCTATGGGGGAGCGGGAGGGCCGGGGAGCTGTTTTTT | CASTLWGSGRAGELFF | TRBJ2-2 | . | TRBV3-1/TRBV3-2 | TRBD2
TGTGCCAGCAGCGAGATCAGGGAGGATGGATTATTT | CASSEIREDGLF | TRBJ1-1 | . | TRBV9 | .
TGTGCCAGTAATTCAGGGGTATTACTAGCCAAAAACATTCAGTACTTC | CASNSGVLLAKNIQYF | TRBJ2-4 | . | TRBV19 | .
TGTGCCAGCTCGGGTGCTAGCGGGGGCGCTTCTAACGAGCAGTACTTC | CASSGASGGASNEQYF | TRBJ2-7 | . | TRBV18 | TRBD2
TGTGCCAGCAGTCCCCTCCCATCGACGGGGAACACTGAAGCTTTCTTT | CASSPLPSTGNTEAFF | TRBJ1-1 | . | TRBV6-2/TRBV6-3 | .
TGCAGCGTTGTTGGGCTAGCGGGAGAGTGGACCGGGGAGCTGTTTTTT | CSVVGLAGEWTGELFF | TRBJ2-2 | few | TRBV29-1 | TRBD2
TGTGCCAGTCAGACTCGGGACAGAAACACCATATATTTT | CASQTRDRNTIYF | TRBJ1-3 | . | TRBV19 | .
TGTGCCAGCCAGGGAGGGGCGCGGGAGACCCAGTACTTC | CASQGGARETQYF | TRBJ2-5 | . | TRBV7-6 | TRBD2
TGTGCCAGCAGCGACAGGGCTAGCAATCAGCCCCAGCATTTT | CASSDRASNQPQHF | TRBJ1-5 | . | TRBV9 | .
TGCGCCAGCAGCTTGGACAGGGCCGCAACTAATGAAAAACTGTTTTTT | CASSLDRAATNEKLFF | TRBJ1-4 | . | TRBV5-1 | .
TGTGCCAGTAGTACCTGGACAGGGGGCAATCAGCCCCAGCATTTT | CASSTWTGGNQPQHF | TRBJ1-5 | . | TRBV19 | TRBD1
TGTGCCAGCAGCTTGAGCGGGGCCCACGAGCAGTACTTC | CASSLSGAHEQYF | TRBJ2-7 | once | TRBV5-4 | TRBD2
TGTGCCAGCAGTTCAGTGGTTAGGCTAGCGGAGACCTACGAGCAGTACTTC | CASSSVVRLAETYEQYF | TRBJ2-7 | . | TRBV27 | TRBD2
TGTGCCATCAGTAATCGACAGGGGATAAGCACTGAAGCTTTCTTT | CAISNRQGISTEAFF | TRBJ1-1 | . | TRBV10-3 | TRBD1